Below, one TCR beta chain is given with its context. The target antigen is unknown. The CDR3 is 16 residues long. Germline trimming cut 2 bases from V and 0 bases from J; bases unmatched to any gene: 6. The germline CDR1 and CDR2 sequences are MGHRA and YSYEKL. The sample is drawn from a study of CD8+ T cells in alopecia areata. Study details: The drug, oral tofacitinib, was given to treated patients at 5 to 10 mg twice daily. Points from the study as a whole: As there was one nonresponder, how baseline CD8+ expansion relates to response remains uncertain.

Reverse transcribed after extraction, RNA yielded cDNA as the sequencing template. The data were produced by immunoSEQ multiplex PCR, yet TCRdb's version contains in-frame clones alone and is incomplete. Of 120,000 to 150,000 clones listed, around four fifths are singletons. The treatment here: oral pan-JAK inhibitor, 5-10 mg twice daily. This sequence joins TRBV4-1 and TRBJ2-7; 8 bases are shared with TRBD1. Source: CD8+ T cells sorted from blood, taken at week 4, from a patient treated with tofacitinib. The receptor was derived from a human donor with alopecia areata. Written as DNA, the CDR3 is TGCGCCAGCAGCCAAAGATGGACAGGGCTCTCCTACGAGCAGTACTTC. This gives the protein CASSQRWTGLSYEQYF.